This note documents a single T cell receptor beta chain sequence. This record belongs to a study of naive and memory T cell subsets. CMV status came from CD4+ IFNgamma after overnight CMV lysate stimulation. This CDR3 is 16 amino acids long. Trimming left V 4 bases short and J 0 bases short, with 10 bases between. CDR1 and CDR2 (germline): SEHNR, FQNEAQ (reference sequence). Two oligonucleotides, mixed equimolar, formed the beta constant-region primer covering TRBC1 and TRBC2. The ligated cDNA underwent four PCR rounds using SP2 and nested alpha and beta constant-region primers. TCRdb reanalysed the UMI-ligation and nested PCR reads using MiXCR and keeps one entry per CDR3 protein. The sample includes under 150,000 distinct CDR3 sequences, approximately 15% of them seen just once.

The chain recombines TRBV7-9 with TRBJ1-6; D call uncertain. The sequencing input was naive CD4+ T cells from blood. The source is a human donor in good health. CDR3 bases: TGTGCCAGCAGCTCCGACGGGAGCTCCTATAATTCACCCCTCCACTTT. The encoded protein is CASSSDGSSYNSPLHF.